Listed below are T cell receptor beta chains from one sample, sequenced in a study of T cell responses to AZD1222 COVID-19 vaccine. This table comes from immunoSEQ multiplex PCR, and its TCRdb copy is limited to in-frame clones, with some not included. The data hold 100,000 to 150,000 clones, with around 84% observed a single time. Sequencing was performed on peripheral blood, taken 28 days after the second AZD1222 dose. The source of these receptors is an adult who received the AZD1222 COVID-19 vaccine. The CDR3 runs from the conserved cysteine through the conserved F or W. Each record gives: D gene, clone size, J gene, V gene, CDR3 DNA, CDR3 protein. D genes are given only for firm matches. Expanded clones get a size class; other rows say once, few or many, or leave the size out.

TRBD1,few,TRBJ1-1,TRBV18,TGTGCCAGCTCCACAGGGGGCGGGTACGGCACTGAAGCTTTCTTT,CASSTGGGYGTEAFF
-,-,TRBJ1-1,TRBV6-5,TGTGCCAGCAGTTATCGCGGGCAGGTGAACACTGAAGCTTTCTTT,CASSYRGQVNTEAFF
-,-,TRBJ1-5,TRBV12-3/TRBV12-4,TGTGCCAGCAGTTTATCGGGCCAACAGCCCCAGCATTTT,CASSLSGQQPQHF
TRBD1,-,TRBJ1-5,TRBV6-2/TRBV6-3,TGTGCCAGCAGCGGGGGACAGGCCAATCAGCCCCAGCATTTT,CASSGGQANQPQHF
-,-,TRBJ2-7,TRBV3-1/TRBV3-2,TGTGCCAGCAGCCAAGGTGGGGGCCTCTCCTACGAGCAGTACTTC,CASSQGGGLSYEQYF
-,few,TRBJ1-1,TRBV27,TGTGCCAGCAGATTTCAGGGTTCCACTGAAGCTTTCTTT,CASRFQGSTEAFF
-,-,TRBJ1-2,TRBV11-2,TGTGCCAGCAGACGGGGACGATCAGGGACCTATGGCTACACCTTC,CASRRGRSGTYGYTF
TRBD1,-,TRBJ1-2,TRBV28,TGTGCCAGCAGCCCCCAGGGGGTCCATTTTAGGGCTAACTATGGCTACACCTTC,CASSPQGVHFRANYGYTF
TRBD1,-,TRBJ1-3,TRBV7-2,TGTGCCAGCAGCATAACAGGGGGTGGAAACACCATATATTTT,CASSITGGGNTIYF
TRBD2,-,TRBJ2-3,TRBV6-2/TRBV6-3,TGTGCCAGCAGTTACCTCCGGACGGGAGGGGCCCCCGGGGATACGCAGTATTTT,CASSYLRTGGAPGDTQYF
TRBD1,-,TRBJ2-1,TRBV19,TGTGCCAGTAGTTCAGGGGGCTATGAGCAGTTCTTC,CASSSGGYEQFF
TRBD2,-,TRBJ2-7,TRBV7-2,TGTGCCAGCAGCTTTAGCGGGTACACCTACGAGCAGTACTTC,CASSFSGYTYEQYF
TRBD1,-,TRBJ1-2,TRBV10-3,TGTGCCATCAGTGAGGATGGGACAGCCTATAGCTACACCTTC,CAISEDGTAYSYTF
-,once,TRBJ1-5,TRBV7-2,TGTGCCAGCAGCTTAATGGATAGCAATCAGCCCCAGCATTTT,CASSLMDSNQPQHF
-,-,TRBJ1-2,TRBV28,TGTGCCAGCAGTTTTGTGTCCTATGGCTACACCTTC,CASSFVSYGYTF
-,-,TRBJ2-1,TRBV5-1,TGCGCCAGCAGTTTCTTTGGCATAAGGGTCGATGAGCAGTTCTTC,CASSFFGIRVDEQFF
-,-,TRBJ1-2,TRBV9,TGTGCCAGCAGTGAAGGTTTACGCTACACCTTC,CASSEGLRYTF
-,-,TRBJ2-7,TRBV7-9,TGTGCCAGCAGCTTAACCGGACAAGTTTACGAGCAGTACTTC,CASSLTGQVYEQYF
TRBD1,-,TRBJ2-2,TRBV28,TGTGCCAGCAGTTACAGGGGCGGCGGGGAGCTGTTTTTT,CASSYRGGGELFF
TRBD1,-,TRBJ2-5,TRBV5-6,TGTGCCAGCAGCTTGACGGACAGGGGCTTGGAGACCCAGTACTTC,CASSLTDRGLETQYF
TRBD1,few,TRBJ2-7,TRBV2,TGTGCCAGCGCCTACCGGGACAGGGGGTTCTACGAGCAGTACTTC,CASAYRDRGFYEQYF
-,-,TRBJ1-3,TRBV10-1,TGCGCCAGCAGTTCCAACTCTGGAAACACCATATATTTT,CASSSNSGNTIYF
-,-,TRBJ1-5,TRBV11-2,TGTGCCAGCAGCTTTAGTTTGGGTCAGCCCCAGCATTTT,CASSFSLGQPQHF
TRBD1,-,TRBJ1-5,TRBV28,TGTGCCAGCAGTTTTTGGGGGACAGGGCACAATCAGCCCCAGCATTTT,CASSFWGTGHNQPQHF
-,few,TRBJ1-3,TRBV10-3,TGTGCCACGTTTAGCTCCGGCGTCTCTGGAAACACCATATATTTT,CATFSSGVSGNTIYF
-,-,TRBJ1-6,TRBV25-1,TGTGCCAGCAGTGAATTAGGAGGCGGTAATTCACCCCTCCACTTT,CASSELGGGNSPLHF
-,-,TRBJ1-1,TRBV19,TGTGCCAGTCGCCTAGGGGGGAACACTGAAGCTTTCTTT,CASRLGGNTEAFF
-,once,TRBJ1-4,TRBV10-1,TGCGCCAGCAGCCCGGGGAGGGCAACTAATGAAAAACTGTTTTTT,CASSPGRATNEKLFF
TRBD1,-,TRBJ1-5,TRBV15,TGTGCCACCAGCAGAGATGACAGGGCTAATCAGCCCCAGCATTTT,CATSRDDRANQPQHF
-,-,TRBJ2-3,TRBV11-2,TGTGCCAGCAGTCATTCCGGGACTCCCTTTAACCAGTATTTT,CASSHSGTPFNQYF
-,-,TRBJ2-3,TRBV3-1/TRBV3-2,TGTGCCAGCAGCCGACGGACTCTCATCACAGATACGCAGTATTTT,CASSRRTLITDTQYF
-,-,TRBJ2-3,TRBV5-1,TGCGCCAGCAGTTTGGACCCCTCTAGCACAGATACGCAGTATTTT,CASSLDPSSTDTQYF
-,-,TRBJ1-6,TRBV2,TGTGCCAGCAGTGAAGAAAGGACCGCTCATAATTCACCCCTCCACTTT,CASSEERTAHNSPLHF
TRBD2,-,TRBJ2-3,TRBV5-5,TGTGCCAGCAGCCCAAGCGGGGGCCCAGATACGCAGTATTTT,CASSPSGGPDTQYF
-,once,TRBJ1-1,TRBV3-1/TRBV3-2,TGTGCCAGCAGCCAAGAGATTTACACTGAAGCTTTCTTT,CASSQEIYTEAFF
TRBD1,-,TRBJ1-5,TRBV29-1,TGCAGCGTTGCCTCAGGGGGCGCGGCTCAGCCCCAGCATTTT,CSVASGGAAQPQHF
-,-,TRBJ1-4,TRBV6-5,TGTGCCAGCAGTTACTCGAGTGGGGCAGGGAATGAAAAACTGTTTTTT,CASSYSSGAGNEKLFF
-,-,TRBJ2-7,TRBV20-1,TGCAGTGCGTTAGTTGTCGAGCAGTACTTC,CSALVVEQYF
-,-,TRBJ2-7,TRBV4-1,TGCGCCAGCAGCCAGAGTTACGAGCAGTACTTC,CASSQSYEQYF
-,-,TRBJ2-5,TRBV14,TGTGCCAGCAGCCAAGAACCGGGGGGCGGAGAGACCCAGTACTTC,CASSQEPGGGETQYF
TRBD1,-,TRBJ1-2,TRBV27,TGTGCCAGCAGTTTCCCAGGGGGTGGTGGCTACACCTTC,CASSFPGGGGYTF
TRBD1,-,TRBJ1-1,TRBV11-3,TGTGCCAGCAGCGCAAGACAGGGAAAGGGGGCTGAAGCTTTCTTT,CASSARQGKGAEAFF
TRBD2,once,TRBJ2-1,TRBV6-2/TRBV6-3,TGTGCCAGCAGTTACTCGACGGGGGGACTTAGGGAGCAGTTCTTC,CASSYSTGGLREQFF
-,once,TRBJ1-3,TRBV12-3/TRBV12-4,TGTGCCAGCAGTCCAGGAAACACCATATATTTT,CASSPGNTIYF